This TCR beta chain was identified in a study of blood T cell repertoires in COVID-19. V was shortened by 6 bases and J by 3 bases, with 15 bases between the two germline ends. CDR1 and CDR2 from the germline V gene are SQVTM and ANQGSEA. The CDR3 spans 13 residues. Only in-frame clones appear in the TCRdb table, and some are missing; sequencing was by immunoSEQ multiplex PCR. In the table there are 360,000 or so clones, roughly nine tenths of which are singletons. The sequence came from a young woman who had recovered from COVID-19. The chain joins TRBV29-1 to TRBJ2-7, with a possible D match to TRBD1 (6 bases). Sequencing input: PBMCs or T cells enriched from blood (not recorded which). CDR3 sequence (DNA): TGCAGCGTCGTCACAGGGTCAAACTACGAGCAGTACTTC. It yields the protein CSVVTGSNYEQYF.